Below are 15 T cell receptor beta chains sequenced from a single sample in a study of control samples from healthy donors and cancer patients. The table came from immunoSEQ multiplex PCR; TCRdb's copy has only in-frame clones and leaves some out. The sample has more than 150,000 clones, over 80% seen once. Material for sequencing was blood. The source is a man aged 18 to 29 in good health.

This rearrangement joins TRBV2 to TRBJ2-7; no definite D call. The length of the CDR3 is 13 residues. V lost 1 base to trimming and J lost 5 bases, with 9 bases between them. Germline V gene sequence: CDR1 SNHLY, CDR2 FYNNEI. CDR3 sequence (DNA): TGTGCCAGCAGTGAAGAGGCGCTGAACGAGCAGTACTTC. It specifies CASSEEALNEQYF.

This CDR3 reads CASSRTSTNEKLFF. CDR3 bases: TGTGCCAGCAGCCGGACATCAACTAATGAAAAACTGTTTTTT. The V gene is TRBV6-5, the J gene TRBJ1-4; tentative D call: TRBD1 (5 bases). V lost 6 bases, J lost 0 bases, and 8 bases lay in between. CDR3 size: 14 residues. Germline-derived CDR1 and CDR2 are MNHEY and SVGAGI.

The gene calls are TRBV5-5 and TRBJ1-5; D is ambiguous. The V gene's germline CDR1 is SGHKS and CDR2 YYEKEE (reference sequence). The CDR3 has 16 amino acids. Trimming removed 0 bases at V and 4 bases at J, with 14 bases between. As DNA, the CDR3 is TGTGCCAGCAGCTTGGTGGGCGGCAGTTTAAATCAGCCCCAGCATTTT. It is translated as CASSLVGGSLNQPQHF.

This sequence joins TRBV9 and TRBJ1-3; 7 bases align to TRBD1. The CDR3 sequence is 15 residues long. The germline gives CDR1 SGDLS, CDR2 YYNGEE. With V trimmed by 3 bases and J by 1 base, 4 bases remained unmatched. CDR3 region: CASSADRDSGNTIYF. The CDR3 DNA reads TGTGCCAGCAGCGCCGACAGGGATTCTGGAAACACCATATATTTT.

This chain links TRBV7-6 with TRBJ1-1; D gene unclear. CDR1 and CDR2 from the germline V gene are SGHVS and FNYEAQ. The V end was cut by 6 bases, the J end by 8 bases, with 13 bases between. This CDR3 contains 12 residues. In DNA, the CDR3 is TGTGCCAGCAGTCCTCCTTCGGGAGAAGCTTTCTTT. This encodes CASSPPSGEAFF.

The J gene is TRBJ2-7, the V gene TRBV28; 11 positions agree with TRBD2. Germline V lookup: CDR1 MDHEN, CDR2 SYDVKM. The CDR3 loop spans 14 amino acids. The V and J ends lost 3 bases and 2 bases, in that order; junction bases with no gene match: 0. This CDR3 is CASSFSGGAYEQYF. The CDR3 coding sequence is TGTGCCAGCAGTTTTAGCGGGGGGGCCTACGAGCAGTACTTC.

CDR3 in amino acids: CAWSVLGTNEKLFF. CDR3 nucleotides: TGTGCCTGGAGCGTCTTGGGCACAAATGAAAAACTGTTTTTT. The chain carries TRBV30 and TRBJ1-4; the D is unclear. The CDR3 length is 14 residues. The V gene lost 3 bases and the J gene lost 5 bases, with 13 bases spanning the gap. Germline V CDR1 and CDR2: GTSNPN, SVGIG (reference sequence).

The J gene is TRBJ1-3, the V gene TRBV6-6, with no clear D. V shed 5 bases and J shed 0 bases, with 11 bases lying between them. The CDR3 has 15 amino acids. Germline-derived CDR1 and CDR2 are MNHNY and SVGAGI (reference sequence). CDR3 nucleotide sequence: TGTGCCAGCAGTCCCAACCTGGGCTCTGGAAACACCATATATTTT. Protein product: CASSPNLGSGNTIYF.

Turning to this clone: Germline is not matched at one junction end, which may reflect a read error. V usage is TRBV6-1 and J usage is TRBJ1-4; D ambiguous. CDR1 is MNHNS, CDR2 SASEGT, per germline. There are 14 residues in the CDR3. CDR3 bases: TGTGCCAGCAGGGAAGTTTCAACTAATGAAAAACTGTTTTTT. The encoded protein is CASREVSTNEKLFF.

The rearrangement joins TRBV9 to TRBJ2-7; perhaps TRBD2 as D (5 bases). Germline V CDR1 and CDR2: SGDLS, YYNGEE. This CDR3 is 14 amino acids long. The V end lost 0 bases, the J end lost 0 bases, and 7 bases lay between the germline ends. In DNA form, the CDR3 reads TGTGCCAGCAGCGTAGGGCGGGCCTCCTACGAGCAGTACTTC. It encodes CASSVGRASYEQYF.

The table lists this clone with a count of one. This chain links TRBV27 with TRBJ1-4; perhaps TRBD1 as D (5 bases). In germline, CDR1 is MNHEY, CDR2 SMNVEV (reference sequence). The V end lost 5 bases, the J end lost 8 bases, and 15 bases lay between the germline ends. The CDR3 length is 14 residues. CDR3 loop: CASSPGTRGEKLFF. The CDR3 bases are TGTGCCAGCAGTCCCGGGACCAGAGGCGAAAAACTGTTTTTT.

V and J are TRBV9 and TRBJ2-1; TRBD1 matches 9 bases. Unmatched junction bases numbered 10, after V lost 3 bases and J lost 6 bases. CDR3 length: 16 residues. CDR1 and CDR2 from the germline V gene are SGDLS and YYNGEE. The chain's CDR3 is CASSATSGQGINEQFF. In DNA form, the CDR3 reads TGTGCCAGCAGCGCTACTTCGGGACAGGGCATCAATGAGCAGTTCTTC.

V usage is TRBV4-1 and J usage is TRBJ2-3; D is uncertain. Germline V gene lookup returns CDR1 MGHRA and CDR2 YSYEKL. The ends were cut back, 1 base at V and 4 bases at J, with 3 bases in the middle. The CDR3 spans 12 residues. CDR3 residues: CASSQVSDTQYF. The CDR3 DNA follows: TGCGCCAGCAGCCAAGTGTCAGATACGCAGTATTTT.

This chain joins TRBV7-2 and TRBJ2-7, with D perhaps given as TRBD1 or TRBD2 (5 bases each). CDR1 and CDR2 (germline): SGHTA, FQGNSA. The CDR3 sequence is 14 residues long. Trimming left V 4 bases short and J 5 bases short, with 15 bases between. CDR3 residues: CASSSRGTENEQYF. The CDR3, as DNA: TGTGCCAGCAGCTCTCGGGGCACCGAGAACGAGCAGTACTTC.

The count of this clone is one. This chain joins TRBV12-3 or TRBV12-4 and TRBJ1-2, with D uncertain. V was trimmed by 5 bases and J by 3 bases, leaving 10 bases between them. The CDR3 has 13 residues. The CDR3 DNA is TGTGCCAGCAGTCAACCCTACGACTATGGCTACACCTTC. Translation: CASSQPYDYGYTF.